A single sample gave rise to the 25 T cell receptor beta chains below, sequenced in a study of CD8 T cells in Susac syndrome. The authors reverse transcribed about 0.5 to 1 ug RNA with random hexamers. A single record per CDR3 protein comes from TCRdb applying MiXCR to the immunoSEQ multiplex PCR reads. The data hold about 130,000 distinct CDR3 sequences, with more than 90% observed a single time. What was sequenced was CD4+ T cells from PBMCs. These receptors were taken from a human donor in good health.

This clonotype was counted once. V is TRBV25-1 and J is TRBJ2-5; weak D call: TRBD2 (6 bases). Trimming took 1 base from V and 0 from J, leaving 18 bases between them. Per the germline V gene, CDR1 is MGHDK and CDR2 is SYGVNS. The CDR3 has 18 residues. CDR3 amino acids: CASSELGSLASYQETQYF. As DNA, the CDR3 is TGTGCCAGCAGTGAATTGGGCTCGCTAGCGTCGTACCAAGAGACCCAGTACTTC.

The chain couples TRBV20-1 to TRBJ1-5; 8 bases align to TRBD1. The V and J ends lost 3 bases and 4 bases, in that order; junction bases with no gene match: 8. The length of the CDR3 is 15 residues. The germline gives CDR1 DFQATT, CDR2 SNEGSKA (reference sequence). CDR3 protein: CSARFSGQGNQPQHF. CDR3 sequence (DNA): TGCAGTGCTAGGTTTTCCGGACAGGGTAATCAGCCCCAGCATTTT.

The count of this clonotype is one. This chain uses TRBV12-3 or TRBV12-4 with TRBJ2-5, with TRBD1 identical over 7 bases. J lost 5 bases, V lost 6 bases, and 12 bases had no gene match. The CDR3 covers 15 residues. CDR3 in DNA: TGTGCCAGCAGCTCTTTCCGGGACAGTCGGGAGACCCAGTACTTC. Protein product: CASSSFRDSRETQYF.

The chain employs TRBV10-3 and TRBJ2-7; no clear D. Germline loops: CDR1 ENHRY, CDR2 SYGVKD. The ends were cut back, 6 bases at V and 5 bases at J, with 8 bases in the middle. The CDR3 is made up of 11 amino acids. The CDR3 sequence: CAISQANEQYF. The CDR3, as DNA: TGTGCCATCAGCCAGGCGAACGAGCAGTACTTC.

The chain employs TRBV29-1 and TRBJ2-3; D assignment may be TRBD1 or TRBD2 (5 bases each). V shed 5 bases and J shed 5 bases, with 11 bases lying between them. This CDR3 is 12 amino acids long. CDR1 and CDR2 from the germline V gene are SQVTM and ANQGSEA. In DNA, the CDR3 is TGCAGCGTTCTAGCAACAGGAGATACGCAGTATTTT. The encoded protein is CSVLATGDTQYF.

The CDR3 here is CASSALGLSSYEQYF. The CDR3 DNA is TGTGCCAGCAGCGCACTCGGACTGAGCTCCTACGAGCAGTACTTC. The chain has TRBV12-3 or TRBV12-4 and TRBJ2-7, with TRBD2 as a possible D gene (5 bases). This CDR3 contains 15 residues. V shed 6 bases and J shed 0 bases, with 15 bases lying between them.

In DNA, the CDR3 is TGCAGTGCGGAAGGGACTAGCGGGATATACGAGCAGTACTTC. Its translation is CSAEGTSGIYEQYF. The chain employs TRBV20-1 and TRBJ2-7, with TRBD2 matching 13 bases. After removal of 6 bases from V and 4 bases from J, the junction contained 6 bases not matched to a gene. CDR3 length: 14 residues. CDR1 is DFQATT and CDR2 is SNEGSKA in the germline V gene (reference sequence).

The chain is built from TRBV20-1 and TRBJ1-5; D remains ambiguous. CDR3 length: 11 residues. V shed 6 bases and J shed 9 bases, with 12 bases lying between them. Germline lookup yields CDR1 DFQATT and CDR2 SNEGSKA (reference sequence). This CDR3 is CSARAGGPQHF. CDR3 bases: TGCAGTGCCCGGGCCGGAGGGCCCCAGCATTTT.

The chain combines TRBV3-1 with TRBJ2-2; the match to TRBD2 covers 14 bases. V gave up 5 bases and J gave up 7 bases; unmatched junction bases: 9. Germline V CDR1 and CDR2: LGHDT, YNNKEL (reference sequence). The CDR3 is 17 residues long. CDR3 amino acids: CASSRTSGRTGGGELFF. The CDR3 region has the DNA TGTGCCAGCAGCAGGACTAGCGGGAGGACCGGGGGCGGGGAGCTGTTTTTT.

DNA for the CDR3: TGTGCCAGCAGTTCCCGTCCGGGCAGTCCGAGGACTGAAGCTTTCTTT. It specifies CASSSRPGSPRTEAFF. J is TRBJ1-1 and V is TRBV25-1; D unresolved. Trimming removed 5 bases at V and 5 bases at J, with 21 bases between. Germline-derived CDR1 and CDR2 are MGHDK and SYGVNS. CDR3 length: 16 residues.

In this sample, this clonotype turned up a few times. The rearrangement uses TRBV3-1 and TRBJ2-4; a weak D match, TRBD2 (5 bases). The CDR3 contains 15 residues. The V end was cut by 3 bases, the J end by 0 bases, with 9 bases between. From germline, CDR1 is LGHDT and CDR2 YNNKEL (reference sequence). Written as DNA, the CDR3 is TGTGCCAGCAGCCAGGGAGCGGTAGCCAAAAACATTCAGTACTTC. Its translation is CASSQGAVAKNIQYF.

The genes are TRBV2 and TRBJ2-1; 12 bases are a match to TRBD2. Per the germline V gene, CDR1 is SNHLY and CDR2 is FYNNEI. With 0 bases clipped from V and 5 bases from J, the junction kept 2 bases outside the gene matches. CDR3 length: 16 amino acids. The CDR3 region is CASSEAGLAGHNEQFF. DNA for the CDR3: TGTGCCAGCAGTGAAGCGGGACTAGCGGGCCACAATGAGCAGTTCTTC.

The V call is TRBV27, the J call TRBJ2-7, with TRBD2 matching 14 bases. J gave up 5 bases and V 8 bases, and 20 bases lay outside the gene matches. Germline CDR1 MNHEY, CDR2 SMNVEV (reference sequence). The CDR3 is 19 amino acids. CDR3 DNA: TGTGCCAGCGAACTCACCCCGGGACTAGCGGGAGTGAGTCCCCACGAGCAGTACTTC. This encodes CASELTPGLAGVSPHEQYF.

The chain uses TRBV29-1 and TRBJ1-4; the match to TRBD1 covers 8 bases. The V segment lost 7 bases and the J segment 0 bases; nucleotides outside the gene matches: 7. Germline CDR1 and CDR2: SQVTM and ANQGSEA. CDR3 length: 15 amino acids. CDR3 amino acids: CSAGTDRATNEKLFF. For the CDR3, the DNA is TGCAGCGCCGGTACGGACAGGGCAACTAATGAAAAACTGTTTTTT.

The chain is built from TRBV7-9 and TRBJ2-3, with 9 positions matching TRBD1. Germline CDR1 reads SEHNR; CDR2 reads FQNEAQ (reference sequence). The J segment lost 6 bases and the V segment lost 5 bases, leaving 6 bases of the junction unmatched. CDR3 size: 14 residues. The CDR3 nucleotides read TGTGCCAGCAGCCTGGACAGGGGAGTGGATACGCAGTATTTT. This encodes CASSLDRGVDTQYF.

V gene TRBV4-3 combines with J gene TRBJ1-2; no firm D call. V lost 4 bases, J lost 7 bases, and 16 bases lay in between. There are 14 residues in the CDR3. Germline CDR1 and CDR2: LGHNA and YSLEER. The CDR3 DNA reads TGCGCCAGCAGCCCCTTGGGAGGGCTGGCTGGCTACACCTTC. Translation: CASSPLGGLAGYTF.

The gene calls are TRBV20-1 and TRBJ1-5; D is perhaps TRBD1 (5 bases). The ends were cut back, 4 bases at V and 2 bases at J, with 12 bases in the middle. Germline V gene lookup returns CDR1 DFQATT and CDR2 SNEGSKA (reference sequence). The CDR3 runs to 14 residues. The DNA for the CDR3 is TGCAGTGCTATTCGTCAGGGAGGCAATCAGCCCCAGCATTTT. It translates to CSAIRQGGNQPQHF.

The chain carries TRBV2 and TRBJ2-2; D ambiguous. V gave up 11 bases and J gave up 0 bases, with 16 bases separating them. Germline loops: CDR1 SNHLY, CDR2 FYNNEI. CDR3 size: 15 residues. The CDR3 DNA reads TGTGCCGGCGTGCCGGGTCTTTCGAACACCGGGGAGCTGTTTTTT. It yields the protein CAGVPGLSNTGELFF.

The CDR3 DNA reads TGCGCCAGCAGCTTGGACGTGGTCTCCGGCACTGAAGCTTTCTTT. This encodes CASSLDVVSGTEAFF. The chain couples TRBV5-1 to TRBJ1-1; D remains ambiguous. V was trimmed by 0 bases and J by 4 bases, leaving 13 bases between them. Germline CDR1 and CDR2: SGHRS and YFSETQ. CDR3 length: 15 residues.

V and J are TRBV5-4 and TRBJ2-7; D might be TRBD1 (5 bases). The germline V and J ends were trimmed by 3 bases and 1 base, with 11 bases remaining between them. Per the germline V gene, CDR1 is SGHNT and CDR2 is YYREEE (reference sequence). There are 14 residues in the CDR3. CDR3 in DNA: TGTGCCAGCAGCTCTCAGACAGTTTCCTACGAGCAGTACTTC. This codes for CASSSQTVSYEQYF.

This clonotype was counted a single time. This chain connects TRBV3-1 to TRBJ2-7; 12 positions agree with TRBD2. The germline gives CDR1 LGHDT, CDR2 YNNKEL (reference sequence). Trimming cost V 4 bases and J 5 bases; bases outside gene matches: 12. The CDR3 sequence is 17 residues long. The CDR3 loop reads CASSRTAGRLAGDEQYF. The CDR3, as DNA: TGTGCCAGCAGCCGGACAGCCGGAAGACTAGCGGGAGACGAGCAGTACTTC.

CDR3 region: CASRGQGGGYTF. CDR3 nucleotide sequence: TGTGCCAGCAGGGGACAGGGGGGAGGCTACACCTTC. The gene calls are TRBV2 and TRBJ1-2; 11 positions match TRBD1. The CDR3 runs to 12 residues. V was pared by 6 bases and J by 8 bases, with 2 bases of the junction left unmatched. Per germline, CDR1 SNHLY and CDR2 FYNNEI.

The gene calls are TRBV5-1 and TRBJ2-5; a possible D gene is TRBD2 (6 bases). V lost 5 bases, J lost 4 bases, and 15 bases lay in between. This CDR3 is built from 14 residues. Germline V lookup: CDR1 SGHRS, CDR2 YFSETQ. CDR3 region: CASRSVSGRETQYF. DNA for the CDR3: TGCGCCAGCAGGAGTGTCAGCGGGCGAGAGACCCAGTACTTC.

The rearrangement uses TRBV18 and TRBJ2-3, with D perhaps matching TRBD2 (5 bases). Trimming left V 3 bases short and J 1 base short, with 8 bases between. Germline CDR1 and CDR2: KGHSH and LQKENI. The CDR3 is made up of 14 amino acids. The CDR3: CASSPTRGTDTQYF. In nucleotides, the CDR3 is TGTGCCAGCTCACCGACGAGGGGCACAGATACGCAGTATTTT.

CDR3 region: CASSLDRRVYEQYF. The CDR3 nucleotides are TGTGCCAGCAGCCTAGATCGGCGGGTCTACGAGCAGTACTTC. The chain has TRBV7-9 and TRBJ2-7; the D gene is possibly TRBD2 (5 bases). Germline CDR1 SEHNR, CDR2 FQNEAQ (reference sequence). V lost 5 bases and J lost 3, with 14 bases in between. The CDR3 sequence is 14 residues long.